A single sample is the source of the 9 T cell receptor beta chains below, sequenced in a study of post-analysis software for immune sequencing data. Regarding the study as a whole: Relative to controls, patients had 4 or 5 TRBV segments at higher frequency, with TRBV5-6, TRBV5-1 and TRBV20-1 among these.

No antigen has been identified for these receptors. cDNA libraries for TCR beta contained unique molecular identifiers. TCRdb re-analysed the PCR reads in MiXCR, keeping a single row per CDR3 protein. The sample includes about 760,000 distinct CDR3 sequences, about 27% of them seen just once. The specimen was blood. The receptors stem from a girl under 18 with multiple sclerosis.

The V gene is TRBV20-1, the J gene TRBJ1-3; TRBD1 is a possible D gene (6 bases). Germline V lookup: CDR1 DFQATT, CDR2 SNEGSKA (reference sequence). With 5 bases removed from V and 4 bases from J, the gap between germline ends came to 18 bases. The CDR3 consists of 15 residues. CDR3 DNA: TGCAGTGCTTCCAGGGGAGGGGGAAGGGGAAACACCATATATTTT. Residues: CSASRGGGRGNTIYF.

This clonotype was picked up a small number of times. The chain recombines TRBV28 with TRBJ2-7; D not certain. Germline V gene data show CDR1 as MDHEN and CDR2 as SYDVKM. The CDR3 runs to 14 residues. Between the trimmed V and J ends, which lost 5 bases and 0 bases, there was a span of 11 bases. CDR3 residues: CASSIGPSSYEQYF. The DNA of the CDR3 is TGTGCCAGCAGTATCGGACCGAGCTCCTACGAGCAGTACTTC.

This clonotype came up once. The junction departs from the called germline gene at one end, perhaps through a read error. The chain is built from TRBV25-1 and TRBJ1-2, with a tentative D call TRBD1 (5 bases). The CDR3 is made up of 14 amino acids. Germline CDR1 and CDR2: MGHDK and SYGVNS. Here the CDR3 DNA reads TGTGCCAGCACTGGGGGAAGACGGAACTATGGCTACACTTTC. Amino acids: CASTGGRRNYGYTF.

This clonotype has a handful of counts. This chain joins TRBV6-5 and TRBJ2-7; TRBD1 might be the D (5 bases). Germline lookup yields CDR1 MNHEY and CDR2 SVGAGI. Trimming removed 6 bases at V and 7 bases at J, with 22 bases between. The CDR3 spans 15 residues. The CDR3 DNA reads TGTGCCAGCAGCACCCCCAGCGCCAGGGTTAGGGAGCAGTACTTC. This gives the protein CASSTPSARVREQYF.

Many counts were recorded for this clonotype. The CDR3 loop is CSAISPGQGAYEQYF. DNA for the CDR3: TGCAGTGCTATCTCGCCGGGACAGGGGGCCTACGAGCAGTACTTC. This rearrangement joins TRBV20-1 to TRBJ2-7, with 11 bases lining up with TRBD1. J was trimmed by 2 bases and V by 4 bases; bases with no gene match: 7. This CDR3 comprises 15 residues. Per the germline V gene, CDR1 is DFQATT and CDR2 is SNEGSKA (reference sequence).

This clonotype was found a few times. The CDR3: CASSRNPRGAGETQYF. The CDR3 nucleotides are TGTGCCAGCAGCCGAAACCCGAGAGGGGCGGGAGAGACCCAGTACTTC. The chain is built from TRBV3-1 and TRBJ2-5; possibly TRBD1 or TRBD2 for D (5 bases each). The CDR3 loop spans 16 amino acids. Deletions cut 4 bases from V and 4 bases from J, with 19 bases between. Germline-derived CDR1 and CDR2 are LGHDT and YNNKEL (reference sequence).

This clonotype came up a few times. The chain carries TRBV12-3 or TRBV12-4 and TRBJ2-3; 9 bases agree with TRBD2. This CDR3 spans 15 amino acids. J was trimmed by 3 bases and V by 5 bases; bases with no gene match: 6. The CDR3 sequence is CASSPGLAATDTQYF. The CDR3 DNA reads TGTGCCAGCAGTCCGGGACTAGCAGCTACAGATACGCAGTATTTT.

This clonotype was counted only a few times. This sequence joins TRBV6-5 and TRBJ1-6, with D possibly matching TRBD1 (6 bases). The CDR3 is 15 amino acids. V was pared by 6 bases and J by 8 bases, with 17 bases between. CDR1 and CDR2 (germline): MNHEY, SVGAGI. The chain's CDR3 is CASRRQVSVDSPLHF. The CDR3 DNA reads TGTGCCAGCAGGAGACAGGTCTCGGTGGATTCACCCCTCCACTTT.

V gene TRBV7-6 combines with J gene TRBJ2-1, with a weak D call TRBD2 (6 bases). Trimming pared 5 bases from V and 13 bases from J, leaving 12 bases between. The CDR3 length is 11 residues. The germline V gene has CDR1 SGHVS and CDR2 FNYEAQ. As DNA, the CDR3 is TGTGCCAGCAGCCCTCGGGAGACCCAGTTCTTC. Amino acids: CASSPRETQFF. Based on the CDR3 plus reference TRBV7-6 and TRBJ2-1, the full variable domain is GAGVSQSPRYKVTKRGQDVALRCDPISGHVSLYWYRQALGQGPEFLTYFNYEAQQDKSGLPNDRFSAERPEGSISTLTIQRTEQRDSAMYRCASSPRETQFFGPGTRLTVL.